This TCR beta chain was sequenced for a study of cytomegalovirus exposure and HLA in healthy donors. The study, taken as a whole, reports: Later work associated 16,951 TCR beta sequences with HLA alleles at 0.05 false discovery rate. In an earlier analysis, in approximately 630 donors, most V segments appeared productive either ~87% or ~30% of the time. More than 150 TCR beta chains were listed as cytomegalovirus-associated.

The CDR3 contains 14 residues. Germline loops: CDR1 MNHEY, CDR2 SVGAGI. V dropped 4 bases and J dropped 6 bases, with 13 bases sitting between them. Worth noting for this clone: Its antigen remains unknown.

A multiplex PCR was run with 60 Vbeta primers and 13 Jbeta primers. The repertoire was sequenced with immunoSEQ multiplex PCR; TCRdb's copy has only in-frame clones and lacks some. Here the sample spans about 120,000 clones, about 80% being singletons. The specimen sequenced was PBMCs. This clonotype was obtained from a female donor in good health and CMV-seropositive. The chain is built from TRBV6-5 and TRBJ1-5; D possibly corresponds to TRBD1 (5 bases). The CDR3 nucleotides are TGTGCCAGCAGTTTAGACAGCGCAGGTCAGCCCCAGCATTTT. Translated: CASSLDSAGQPQHF.